This T cell receptor beta chain was identified in a study of T cells in Graves' hyperthyroidism and ophthalmopathy. RNA transcripts were the template for amplifying TCR beta CDR3 regions. Using the HTBI primer set, a first-round RT-PCR was run on the TCR CDR3. Each CDR3 protein gets one entry after TCRdb re-called the multiplex PCR reads with MiXCR. Here the sample spans a few hundred thousand distinct CDR3 sequences, about 15% being singletons. Trimming removed 3 bases from V and 4 bases from J, with 12 bases in between. This CDR3 region has 13 residues. The germline V gene has CDR1 SQVTM and CDR2 ANQGSEA. This clonotype was counted many times. Its antigen is not known. Absence of ophthalmopathy progression within 18 months defined stable Graves' hyperthyroidism. Newly diagnosed hyperthyroidism, duration under 2 months, in patients aged 18 to 65. PBMCs were collected from a roughly 9.7 ml volume of fresh peripheral blood.

Study-level results: The model predicted ophthalmopathy a median roughly six months before onset.

The sequence was obtained from a woman aged 18-29 years with Graves' hyperthyroidism. The source material was blood. The chain is built from TRBV29-1 and TRBJ1-1, with D possibly being TRBD1 (5 bases). CDR3 amino acids: CSVDGGFATEAFF. The CDR3 DNA follows: TGCAGCGTTGACGGGGGGTTTGCCACTGAAGCTTTCTTT.